The rows below give T cell receptor beta chains drawn from one sample of a study of blood T cell repertoires in COVID-19. Sequenced by immunoSEQ multiplex PCR; TCRdb stores in-frame clones only, minus some. This table has a few hundred thousand clones, 80% to 90% appearing once. The material sequenced was peripheral blood. The receptors stem from a man aged 40-49 years with acute or convalescent COVID-19. CDR3s include the opening cysteine and the closing phenylalanine or tryptophan. D genes are given only for firm matches. Clone size appears in some rows only: once, few, many, or a class for an expanded clone.

>TRBV28|TRBD1|TRBJ1-1|NA
TGTGCCACCAGACAGGGTCTACGGACTGAAGCTTTCTTT
CATRQGLRTEAFF
>TRBV11-2|NA|TRBJ1-2|NA
TGTGCCAGCAGCTTACCCCAAGGACAGCCGAAGTCGTATAACTATGGCTACACCTTC
CASSLPQGQPKSYNYGYTF
>TRBV4-1|NA|TRBJ1-4|NA
TGCGCCAGCAGCCTGCGACAGGCCCGGGAAAAACTGTTTTTT
CASSLRQAREKLFF
>TRBV7-2|TRBD1|TRBJ2-1|NA
TGTGCCAGCAGCTTAAATCGGGCACACAGGGGGGTGAATGAGCAGTTCTTC
CASSLNRAHRGVNEQFF
>TRBV28|TRBD2|TRBJ2-7|NA
TGTGCCAGCAGTTTATTCTTAGCGGGGGGGTCCTACGAGCAGTACTTC
CASSLFLAGGSYEQYF
>TRBV11-2|NA|TRBJ2-1|once
TGTGCCAGCAGCTTTAGCTCCTACAATGAGCAGTTCTTC
CASSFSSYNEQFF
>TRBV7-9|TRBD1|TRBJ1-3|NA
TGTGCCAGCAGCCGAGGGGGCGAGGCTGGAAACACCATATATTTT
CASSRGGEAGNTIYF
>TRBV11-1|NA|TRBJ2-7|NA
TGTGCCAGCAGCTTAGTAAGTGGGAGCTCCTACGAGCAGTACTTC
CASSLVSGSSYEQYF
>TRBV29-1|TRBD1|TRBJ1-3|NA
TGCAGCGTAGCCGGGACAGGGGCCACTACGTCTGGAAACACCATATATTTT
CSVAGTGATTSGNTIYF
>TRBV5-1|NA|TRBJ2-3|NA
TGCGCCAGCAGCCCACGGGAGACAGGGCGCACAGATACGCAGTATTTT
CASSPRETGRTDTQYF
>TRBV6-6|TRBD1|TRBJ2-7|NA
TGTGCCAGCAGTCCTCCGGGACAGGGCTGGGAGCAGTACTTC
CASSPPGQGWEQYF
>TRBV3-1/TRBV3-2|TRBD1|TRBJ2-5|once
TGTGCCAGCAGCCAACCGACAGGGAAAGAGACCCAGTACTTC
CASSQPTGKETQYF
>TRBV9|TRBD1|TRBJ1-1|NA
TGTGCCAGCAGCGCCCATGACAGGGGGCGTGTCACTGAAGCTTTCTTT
CASSAHDRGRVTEAFF
>TRBV19|NA|TRBJ1-5|NA
TGTGCCAGTAGTATGTCGACAGGCAGCAATCAGCCCCAGCATTTT
CASSMSTGSNQPQHF
>TRBV28|TRBD1|TRBJ2-1|few
TGTGCCAGCAGTGCAAACACAGGGGACGTATGGAATGAGCAGTTCTTC
CASSANTGDVWNEQFF
>TRBV7-2|NA|TRBJ2-5|NA
TGTGCCAGCAGCCCTAGTCGCTTCGCAGAGACCCAGTACTTC
CASSPSRFAETQYF